This T cell receptor (beta chain) derives from a study of T cell responses to AZD1222 COVID-19 vaccine. The study, taken as a whole, reports: It was only a handful of AZD1222 recipients who were seropositive at baseline. Donors skewed white British and female; clonal diversity was possibly underestimated.

TCRdb keeps only in-frame clones here, not all; method: immunoSEQ multiplex PCR. The sample includes 120,000 or so clones, approximately 91% of them seen just once. Worth noting for this clone: Its antigen remains unidentified.

This TCR came from an adult in good health. The sequenced sample was peripheral blood, obtained on day 0 of AZD1222 vaccination.

Written as DNA, the CDR3 is TGTGCCAGCAGCGATCCGTTCACAGATACGCAGTATTTT. Its translation: CASSDPFTDTQYF. This sequence joins TRBV2 and TRBJ2-3, with D unresolved. Trimming stripped 6 bases from V and 2 bases from J, with 9 bases between. The length of the CDR3 is 13 residues. Germline CDR1 reads SNHLY; CDR2 reads FYNNEI.